Listed here are 26 T cell receptor beta chains from one sample, sequenced in a study of T cell repertoires in cytomegalovirus infection (dated by TCRdb to the late 2010s). Their cognate antigens are unknown. The instrument given in TCRdb is Illumina HiSeq 1500. The raw public reads went through TCRdb reprocessing: fastp at Q25, MiXCR clone calling, in-frame beta chains kept. Each entry merges the rows of one CDR3 protein and shows their most common DNA and genes. This sample lists 650,000 to 900,000 distinct CDR3 sequences; roughly 29% were detected once. 10% to 15% of the sample is held by the ten biggest clonotypes. The sample's treatment or condition, from its label and the paper: in vitro stimulation with specific CMV peptide epitopes to enrich CMV-specific T cells. The sequencing here drew on cultured CD8+ T cells from PBMCs, taken from culture after CMV antigen stimulation. The receptors here all came from a human donor in good health (CMV status not recorded). Some clones in this sample may be carry-over from other donors' samples.

The V and J genes are TRBV9 and TRBJ1-4; 8 bases are a match to TRBD1. CDR1 and CDR2 from the germline V gene are SGDLS and YYNGEE. The CDR3 has 15 residues. V gave up 0 bases and J gave up 8 bases; unmatched junction bases: 6. In DNA form, the CDR3 reads TGTGCCAGCAGCGTAGATGGCAGGGGGCACGAAAAACTGTTTTTT. Amino acid sequence: CASSVDGRGHEKLFF.

This chain joins TRBV6-4 and TRBJ2-7; D gene uncertain. This CDR3 comprises 10 residues. The V end was cut by 4 bases, the J end by 4 bases, with 2 bases between. Germline V gene data show CDR1 as MRHNA and CDR2 as SNTAGT. CDR3 protein: CASSAYEQYV. CDR3 nucleotide sequence: TGTGCCAGCAGTGCTTACGAGCAGTACGTC.

This clonotype was counted once. The rearrangement links TRBV4-2 to TRBJ2-5; D unresolved. Per the germline V gene, CDR1 is LGHNA and CDR2 is YNFKEQ. The CDR3 sequence is 16 residues long. Trimming removed 0 bases at V and 4 bases at J, with 15 bases between. The CDR3 sequence is CASSQDLDGMGETQYF. The CDR3, as DNA: TGTGCCAGCAGCCAAGACTTGGACGGTATGGGAGAGACCCAGTACTTC.

The sample holds a few counts of this clonotype. The chain carries TRBV4-1 and TRBJ2-2; no firm D call. Per germline, CDR1 MGHRA and CDR2 YSYEKL. V was shortened by 0 bases and J by 7 bases, with 9 bases between the two germline ends. The CDR3 is 14 amino acids. The CDR3 is CASSQDELGGELFF. As DNA, the CDR3 is TGCGCCAGCAGCCAAGATGAGCTAGGCGGGGAGCTGTTTTTT.

This chain connects TRBV28 to TRBJ1-1; D remains unclear. CDR1 is MDHEN, CDR2 SYDVKM, per germline. The CDR3 runs 18 residues. With 6 bases removed from V and 1 base from J, the gap between germline ends came to 24 bases. CDR3 coding DNA: TGTGCCAGCAGGTCCCTCTGGGGTACCCTCCCGCGGAACACTGAAGCTTTCTTT. Translating it yields CASRSLWGTLPRNTEAFF.

The gene calls are TRBV12-3 or TRBV12-4 and TRBJ1-2; unclear D gene. Trimming stripped 6 bases from V and 4 bases from J, with 15 bases between. CDR3 length equals 14 residues. CDR3 DNA sequence: TGTGCCAGCAGCCCTCGGGGAGCTGGCTATGGCTACACCTTC. Translating it yields CASSPRGAGYGYTF.

The CDR3: CASSSPGRDGYTF. In DNA form, the CDR3 reads TGTGCCAGCAGCTCCCCAGGGAGAGACGGCTACACCTTC. The rearrangement links TRBV7-8 to TRBJ1-2, with D maybe TRBD1 (5 bases). Germline-derived CDR1 and CDR2 are SGHVS and FQNEAQ. The CDR3 has 13 amino acids. The ends were cut back, 4 bases at V and 8 bases at J, with 14 bases in the middle.

The rearrangement links TRBV19 to TRBJ2-7; D ambiguous. Germline CDR1 reads LNHDA; CDR2 reads SQIVND (reference sequence). The ends were cut back, 1 base at V and 0 bases at J, with 7 bases in the middle. The CDR3 has 14 residues. CDR3: CASSIVESSYEQYF. The CDR3 nucleotides read TGTGCCAGTAGTATAGTGGAGAGCTCCTACGAGCAGTACTTC.

There are a few counts of this clonotype. The chain uses TRBV29-1 and TRBJ2-7; D not resolved. Germline V gene data show CDR1 as SQVTM and CDR2 as ANQGSEA. CDR3 size: 14 residues. V lost 4 bases and J lost 4, with 17 bases in between. The DNA of the CDR3 is TGCAGCGTTGCCGGATATAACGGTGGTTACGAGCAGTACGTC. It specifies CSVAGYNGGYEQYV.

This clonotype was picked up a small number of times. The chain employs TRBV7-9 and TRBJ1-1, with no clear D. Germline-derived CDR1 and CDR2 are SEHNR and FQNEAQ (reference sequence). The V end was cut by 10 bases, the J end by 2 bases, with 11 bases between. This CDR3 has 12 amino acids. CDR3: CATKGSNTEAFF. DNA for the CDR3: TGTGCCACCAAAGGATCTAACACTGAAGCTTTCTTT.

As to this clonotype: The junction departs from the called germline gene at one end, perhaps through a read error. CDR3 bases: TGTGCCAGCAGCTTAAGGTCCAGGACTGAAACTTTCTTT. It specifies CASSLRSRTETFF. The V call is TRBV13, the J call TRBJ1-1; D is undetermined. Germline V gene sequence: CDR1 PRHDT, CDR2 FYEKMQ (reference sequence). CDR3 length: 13 amino acids.

DNA of the CDR3: TGTGCCAGCAGCTTAGAACTGAACAGCGGACTATATCAGCCCCAGCATTTT. Amino acid sequence: CASSLELNSGLYQPQHF. The V gene is TRBV7-9, the J gene TRBJ1-5; D not certain. Germline V gene sequence: CDR1 SEHNR, CDR2 FQNEAQ (reference sequence). CDR3 length: 17 residues. Between the trimmed V and J ends, which lost 1 base and 5 bases, there was a span of 18 bases.

This chain uses TRBV4-2 with TRBJ1-6; D ambiguous. CDR3 size: 16 residues. From germline, CDR1 is LGHNA and CDR2 YNFKEQ. With 0 bases removed from V and 6 bases from J, the gap between germline ends came to 12 bases. CDR3 nucleotides: TGTGCCAGCAGCCAAGAGAGAGGTTTTGTTAATTCACCCCTCCACTTT. Protein product: CASSQERGFVNSPLHF.

CDR3 nucleotide sequence: TGTGCCAGCAGTTTCCTCGGACTAGCGGAGGAGACCCAGTACTTC. Its protein product is CASSFLGLAEETQYF. The chain recombines TRBV6-2 or TRBV6-3 with TRBJ2-5, with TRBD2 identical over 10 bases. The CDR3 has 15 amino acids. The trim removed 4 bases at V and 5 bases at J, leaving 7 bases unmatched. Germline V CDR1 and CDR2: MNHEY, SVGEGT.

A few counts support this clonotype. The V gene is TRBV6-1, the J gene TRBJ1-2; 7 bases agree with TRBD1. The CDR3 length is 17 residues. Germline V CDR1 and CDR2: MNHNS, SASEGT. V shed 7 bases, J shed 0 bases, and the junction held 14 bases outside the gene matches. CDR3 residues: CASTIPRGLGANYGYTF. The CDR3 bases are TGTGCCAGCACAATTCCGAGGGGGCTGGGTGCTAACTATGGCTACACCTTC.

The chain recombines TRBV7-9 with TRBJ2-3; TRBD2 is a possible D gene (5 bases). The CDR3 is 17 residues long. The V gene lost 0 bases and the J gene lost 4 bases, with 17 bases spanning the gap. Germline assignment: CDR1 SEHNR and CDR2 FQNEAQ (reference sequence). The DNA of the CDR3 is TGTGCCAGCAGCTTAGCGATGCGGGCTAGTCCCCCAGATACGCAGTATTTT. Its protein is CASSLAMRASPPDTQYF.

This clonotype was picked up a small number of times. The chain employs TRBV25-1 and TRBJ2-3; D unclear. Trimming cost V 8 bases and J 1 base, with 10 bases left between them. The CDR3 runs 13 residues. Germline V gives CDR1 MGHDK, CDR2 SYGVNS. DNA of the CDR3: TGTGCCAGCGCCCGGACCCGCACAGATACGCAGTATTTT. Translating it yields CASARTRTDTQYF.

This clonotype turned up a few times. J is TRBJ2-5 and V is TRBV7-2; D not resolved. V was pared by 5 bases and J by 5 bases, with 12 bases between. Germline-derived CDR1 and CDR2 are SGHTA and FQGNSA. CDR3 length: 13 residues. CDR3 loop: CASSHLEWETQYF. The DNA of the CDR3 is TGTGCCAGCAGCCACCTAGAGTGGGAGACCCAGTACTTC.

This clonotype was seen a handful of times. The V call is TRBV12-3 or TRBV12-4, the J call TRBJ2-2, with D perhaps assigned TRBD1 or TRBD2 (5 bases each). Trimming removed 2 bases from V and 3 bases from J, with 13 bases in between. CDR3 length equals 16 residues. CDR3 region: CASSLLPGTYTGELFF. CDR3 bases: TGTGCCAGCAGTTTATTACCGGGGACGTACACCGGGGAGCTGTTTTTT.

This clonotype was seen only a few times. The genes are TRBV15 and TRBJ1-5; D is unclear. The CDR3 runs 14 residues. Germline V gene lookup returns CDR1 LNHNV and CDR2 YYDKDF (reference sequence). Trimming shortened V by 4 bases and J by 2 bases, and 9 bases separated the two germline ends. The CDR3 DNA is TGTGCCACCAGCAACCGACGCGGCAATCAGCCCCAGCATTTT. Translated, it gives CATSNRRGNQPQHF. Supplemented by reference TRBV15 and TRBJ1-5, the full variable domain reads DAMVIQNPRYQVTQFGKPVTLSCSQTLNHNVMYWYQQKSSQAPKLLFHYYDKDFNNEADTPDNFQSRRPNTSFCFLDIRSPGLGDTAMYLCATSNRRGNQPQHFGDGTRLSIL.

The V and J genes are TRBV6-2 or TRBV6-3 and TRBJ1-5; a weak D match, TRBD1 (5 bases). Per germline, CDR1 MNHEY and CDR2 SVGEGT. This CDR3 region has 14 residues. V gave up 3 bases and J gave up 8 bases, with 14 bases separating them. The chain's CDR3 is CASSYRGGKKPQHF. CDR3 DNA sequence: TGTGCCAGCAGTTATCGGGGGGGTAAGAAGCCCCAGCATTTT.

This clonotype was observed a single time. The chain couples TRBV10-1 to TRBJ2-3; 8 bases map to TRBD2. This CDR3 has 14 residues. With V trimmed by 8 bases and J by 3 bases, 7 bases remained unmatched. Per germline, CDR1 WNHNN and CDR2 SYGVQD (reference sequence). CDR3 residues: CASSVAGYTDTQYF. CDR3 nucleotide sequence: TGCGCCAGCTCTGTAGCGGGGTATACAGATACGCAGTATTTT.

The J gene is TRBJ1-2, the V gene TRBV7-9; 9 positions match TRBD1. CDR3 size: 17 residues. V trimming: 5 bases; J trimming: 3 bases; junction bases outside the gene matches: 13. From germline, CDR1 is SEHNR and CDR2 FQNEAQ (reference sequence). As DNA, the CDR3 is TGTGCCAGCAGCATCTCTAGGGACAGGGCCTCGGACTATGGCTACACCTTC. Translated, it gives CASSISRDRASDYGYTF.

This clonotype was recorded many times. This sequence joins TRBV7-6 and TRBJ1-1, with D possibly being TRBD1 (6 bases). There are 13 residues in the CDR3. V lost 4 bases, J lost 6 bases, and 12 bases lay in between. CDR1 is SGHVS and CDR2 is FNYEAQ in the germline V gene. The CDR3 nucleotides are TGTGCCAGCAGCTCTTTAACAGGGCCTGAAGCTTTCTTT. It codes for CASSSLTGPEAFF. Full variable domain (outside the CDR3, taken from reference TRBV7-6 and TRBJ1-1): GAGVSQSPRYKVTKRGQDVALRCDPISGHVSLYWYRQALGQGPEFLTYFNYEAQQDKSGLPNDRFSAERPEGSISTLTIQRTEQRDSAMYRCASSSLTGPEAFFGQGTRLTVV.

The count of this clonotype is one. The rearrangement uses TRBV20-1 and TRBJ2-1; D is perhaps TRBD1 (6 bases). Trimming pared 3 bases from V and 2 bases from J, leaving 14 bases between. Germline CDR1 and CDR2: DFQATT and SNEGSKA (reference sequence). The length of the CDR3 is 15 residues. The CDR3 DNA reads TGCAGTGCTAGGGTGGGGGCGGCCCCCTACAATGAGCAGTTCTTC. Translating gives CSARVGAAPYNEQFF.

The V gene is TRBV6-2 or TRBV6-3, the J gene TRBJ2-2; the D gene is possibly TRBD1 (5 bases). Germline lookup yields CDR1 MNHEY and CDR2 SVGEGT. Trimming pared 2 bases from V and 1 base from J, leaving 8 bases between. This CDR3 comprises 15 residues. In DNA form, the CDR3 reads TGTGCCAGCAGTTACAGGACAAAGAACACCGGGGAGCTGTTTTTT. Translating gives CASSYRTKNTGELFF.